This T cell receptor (beta chain) appears in the sequencing data of a study of cytomegalovirus exposure and HLA in healthy donors (dated by TCRdb to between 2016 and 2019). Study-level background: An earlier analysis of 587 of the donors reported roughly 270 Gb of sequence data and about 100 million unique TCR beta sequences from 150 million to 200 million T cells. The T cell repertoires of 670 or so subjects were profiled by immunosequencing and related to cytomegalovirus serostatus. Of the roughly 400 genotyped donors, 65% to 90% were placed in the genetic ancestry cluster associated with self-reported Caucasian donors. To predict cytomegalovirus infection status, the study combined high-throughput TCR immunosequencing, statistical association of individual TCRs with disease status, and machine learning. On average, approximately 250,000 unique TCR beta nucleotide sequences were sequenced per donor among 398 genotyped donors of the cohort, with around 19% of those sequences being non-productive. Because of strong linkage in the cohort, roughly five DR-DQ haplotypes were treated as single units for association and clustering. Besides the first cohort of around 700 subjects, a separate validation cohort made up of over 95 different subjects was used. A later genetic analysis used genome-wide SNP genotypes for about 55% of the 666 donors, treating that subset as a discovery cohort. The later analysis used no new phenotypic data to find candidate immune exposures, relying instead on TCR beta sequences and their occurrence across donors. Every repertoire in the discovery cohort had been generated on one and the same sequencing platform. An early release covering more than 500 HLA-typed donors comprised about 310 gigabases of sequencing data and roughly 85 million unique TCR sequences. HLA typing included class I and class II loci at four-digit resolution. A later analysis re-examined previously published TCR beta repertoires from about 670 donors and added high-resolution HLA genotyping to investigate patterns of TCR occurrence. Typing coverage differed by locus: A, B, C, DRB1 and DQB1 were typed in roughly 629-640 donors, DQA1 in 500 to 550, DPA1 in approximately 600, and DPB1 in just under 490. The study aimed to test whether cataloging public T cell receptors could reveal signatures of past pathogen exposure. Donor age, sex, ethnicity and CMV serostatus were compiled together with the repertoire data. To decide whether each TCR beta V gene segment behaved as functional or pseudogenic, an earlier analysis of approximately 620 of the donors relied on high-throughput TCR beta sequencing.

CDR1 SQVTM and CDR2 ANQGSEA are derived from the germline V gene. The CDR3 runs 11 residues from the cysteine to the phenylalanine. The kept DNA is CDR3 alone, 33 bases in frame from the first base. As concerns this clone: What antigen it recognizes has not been identified. The junction differs from germline at one of its ends, possibly a read error.

Broader findings and caveats from the paper: The authors suggested that the approach could potentially be generalized to other disease states and immunological phenotypes. Roughly uniform sequencing depth across donors was assumed in presence/absence analyses, although this assumption may not hold. Linkage disequilibrium might explain the correlated functional status among segregating V segments, but an unknown experimental factor could not be excluded. In an earlier analysis of fewer than 700 of the donors, most TCR beta V segments appeared in productive rearrangements about 87% or about 30% of the time, broadly matching IMGT annotations. Because HLA typing was unavailable for some donors at each locus, only the typed subset was used in association tests. CMV serostatus was the only immune exposure information available for the cohort. While some public TCRs were present in many individuals, most TCR sequences turned up only very rarely across donors. Compared with the 666-donor mean, donors in an Asian-associated ancestry cluster had fewer N-insertions in productive TCRs, according to a later genetic analysis. V-gene and J-gene trimming of TCR beta chains was associated with a missense DCLRE1C variant in a later genetic analysis, and the association was replicated in an independent cohort. A cluster of highly shared sequence variants was judged likely to be a technical artifact of the sequencing pipeline. In a later analysis, several top co-occurrence clusters were reported to appear linked to parvovirus B19, influenza, CMV and Epstein-Barr virus. A later analysis found that most CMV-associated TCR beta chains appeared HLA-restricted, with HLA associations seemingly driven largely by CMV exposure. The classifier was reported to diagnose cytomegalovirus status with high specificity and sensitivity in both the original cohort and the validation cohort. A later analysis found that TCR association rates varied across HLA loci, with DRB1 alleles showing the most associated TCRs and HLA-C alleles the fewest. The study listed approximately 150 TCR beta chains as associated with cytomegalovirus. In a later analysis, HLA-associated TCR beta chains were found to be more clonally expanded and to have lower generation probabilities than equally common non-associated chains. Because counts were too low, seventeen rarely observed V segments, including chromosome 9 orphons, were excluded from the earlier analysis of roughly 580 of the donors. A further reported finding was that TCR beta sequences accurately predicted the HLA-A and HLA-B alleles for most subjects in the first cohort. A few of the identified cytomegalovirus-associated TCR beta chains were confirmed in vitro to be specific for cytomegalovirus antigens. Because the 87-base-pair reads could not distinguish some IMGT-functional V segments, including TRBV6-2 and TRBV6-3, those segments were excluded. Specific HLA alleles were associated with 15,000 to 20,000 TCR beta sequences at a false discovery rate of 0.05 in a later analysis. Assigning TCR associations to individual alleles was difficult when HLA alleles, especially DR and DQ, strongly co-occurred. In this cohort, only TCR beta chains were sequenced, and detectable features were limited by the absence of alpha or paired-chain data.

The cohort comprised 710 or so healthy bone marrow donors. All cohort members were sampled while nominally healthy, although unrecorded immune exposures were likely present. The donor was CMV seronegative and belonged to the group of 320 or so seronegative cohort members. A peripheral blood sample was collected from each donor, and TCR beta sequencing was performed on peripheral blood mononuclear cells. The Qiagen DNeasy Blood Extraction Kit was used to extract genomic DNA from the blood cell samples. Library prep was done by the immunoSEQ multiplex PCR assay. For the multiplex PCR, a mixture combining 60 forward primers for TCR Vbeta segments and 13 reverse primers for TCR Jbeta segments was used. Amplification of the CDR3 region of rearranged TCR beta genes was performed with a multiplex PCR assay on genomic DNA. The amplified TCR beta libraries were sequenced on the Illumina HiSeq System as 87-base-pair reads. In the authors' own workflow: A later analysis tallied tens of millions of unique TCR beta chains across the 600 to 700 repertoires, and about 12 million of those chains were shared by two or more donors. A nearest-neighbor algorithm error-corrected the raw reads and collapsed the reads into unique sequences, merging closely related sequences to remove PCR and sequencing errors. V, D and J gene segments were assigned by aligning CDR3 sequences to IMGT reference sequences. For a sequence to be retained, at least a six-nucleotide match to both a V gene segment and a J gene segment was required. A rearrangement was called productive if the CDR3 had no stop codons and remained in frame with V and J, and every other rearrangement was called non-productive. Following IMGT convention, CDR3 was defined as the stretch from the second conserved V-encoded cysteine to the conserved J-encoded phenylalanine. In an earlier analysis of around 540 of the donors, sequences lacking an unambiguous match to a single V gene segment were excluded. An earlier analysis of over 450 of the donors classified V segments as functional when productive rearrangements were above 56.7% and as segregating when the standard deviation between donors was above 5%. To diagnose cytomegalovirus status from the catalog of TCR beta chain sequences, a statistical classification framework was built. V and J gene assignment, in a later analysis, came from comparing TCR nucleotide sequences with IMGT/GENE-DB human TR gene sequences. Using the TCRdist pipeline, a later analysis assigned CDR3 sequences along with most-parsimonious VDJ recombination scenarios. In a later analysis, each TCR beta chain was defined by its CDR3 amino acid sequence together with its V-gene family, and reads without a unique V-gene family were excluded. In a later analysis, nearly 600 highly shared, low-generation-probability nucleotide sequences were removed to address suspected cross-contamination and a sequencing artifact. For each public chain, a later analysis derived a clonal expansion index from normalized ranks of inferred template counts within each repertoire. In a later analysis, generation probabilities were computed using a VDJ recombination model fitted to out-of-frame rearrangements, and the results were checked against IGoR. In a later analysis, TCR-TCR, TCR-HLA and TCR-CMV co-occurrence was scored with hypergeometric tests, and a repertoire-size bias correction was applied to TCR pairs. A later analysis estimated false discovery rates by permuting HLA or CMV assignments 20 times. In a later analysis, co-occurring TCRs were grouped using DBSCAN, with TCRdist sequence similarity added in when clustering inside HLA-allele-positive subsets. Repertoires with fewer than 30,000 or more than 120,000 public chains were left out of co-occurrence clustering, as were roughly five repertoires with anomalous nucleotide sharing. In its TCRdb copy, this immuneACCESS table keeps in-frame sequences only and misses some clones. Where compared with another copy, unresolved V genes explain less than half of these, and the others have no known cause. V and J calls and clone size are copied from that table; D and trimming were computed from the DNA. The sample has 100,000 to 150,000 clones on record, roughly 84% of them singletons. The ten largest clones capture under 2% of the sample.

The sequencing input was PBMCs. Here the chain combines TRBV29-1 and TRBJ1-2, with the D gene not clear enough to name. The receptor's source is a boy between 5 and 17 years old in good health and CMV-seronegative. CDR3 reads: CSVEPGYGYPF. The base sequence is TGCAGCGTTGAACCCGGGTATGGCTACCCCTTC.